The sequence of this T cell receptor beta chain was determined in a study of yellow fever vaccine responses in identical twins. This CDR3 spans 17 amino acids. The ends were cut back, 1 base at V and 2 bases at J, with 15 bases in the middle. Germline CDR1 and CDR2: KGHSH and LQKENI. Whole-study results and caveats: Reportedly, the response of twins' T cells to the vaccine seemed partly convergent, partly personalized.

Remarks on this clonotype: As yet, its antigen is unknown.

TCRdb called the RT-PCR reads again in MiXCR, with one record for every CDR3 protein. The sample shows about 18,000 distinct CDR3 sequences, around 67% of them seen only once. This sequence was found in a woman in her late teens or twenties who received the yellow fever vaccine. The material was T cells from blood (PBMCs), unsorted or a sorted subset (not recorded which), obtained before or after yellow fever vaccination (not recorded which). The chain uses TRBV18 and TRBJ2-1; D is perhaps TRBD1 or TRBD2 (6 bases each). The CDR3 spells CASSPRKGEVAYNEQFF. The CDR3 bases are TGTGCCAGCTCACCACGTAAGGGGGAGGTAGCCTACAATGAGCAGTTCTTC. The variable domain in full, with the rest retrieved from reference TRBV18 and TRBJ2-1, is NAGVMQNPRHLVRRRGQEARLRCSPMKGHSHVYWYRQLPEEGLKFMVYLQKENIIDESGMPKERFSAEFPKEGPSILRIQQVVRGDSAAYFCASSPRKGEVAYNEQFFGPGTRLTVL.